Listed here is a single TCR beta chain. What it binds is not known. CDR1 SGHAT and CDR2 FQNNGV come from the germline V gene. This CDR3 region has 13 residues. Trimming pared 3 bases from V and 4 bases from J, leaving 9 bases between. The data are from a study of cytomegalovirus exposure and HLA in healthy donors. Notes on the study in general: TCR beta sequences numbering 15,000 to 20,000 were associated with HLA alleles at 0.05 false discovery rate in a later analysis. Specific recognition of CMV antigens was confirmed in vitro for a few chains (all CMV-associated). Using the classifier, cytomegalovirus status was reportedly diagnosed with high specificity and sensitivity. V- and J-gene trimming in TCR beta was tied to a missense DCLRE1C variant by an analysis performed later.

This PCR relied on a set of 60 Vbeta primers and 13 Jbeta primers. The method was immunoSEQ multiplex PCR; TCRdb's version includes in-frame clones alone and lacks a portion of them. The repertoire holds about 160,000 clones, with 75% to 85% as singletons. The chain is built from TRBV11-2 and TRBJ2-5, with D possibly TRBD2 on 5 matching bases. Sequencing input: PBMCs. This sequence originates from a girl aged 2 to 9 in good health and CMV-seropositive. CDR3 sequence (DNA): TGTGCCAGCAGCTTGACGGCGGGAGAGACCCAGTACTTC. The encoded protein is CASSLTAGETQYF.